This note documents a single TCR beta chain sequence. This specimen comes from a study of shared clonotypes between healthy human individuals. Across the whole study: Aged 18 to 49, the donors were a couple of women and a few men.

Each replicate PCR on the sorted subsets used roughly 190 ng DNA (approximately 33,000 T cell genomes). This table comes from immunoSEQ multiplex PCR, and its TCRdb copy is limited to in-frame clones, with some not included. The sample has about 600,000 clones; roughly 97% are singletons. Germline V gene data show CDR1 as MNHEY and CDR2 as SVGAGI. The CDR3 totals 13 residues. V lost 8 bases and J 2 bases, leaving 12 bases between the germline ends. Free of recent acute infections or vaccinations, the donors were healthy HIV-negative adults. The sample consisted of naive CD4+ T cells sorted from blood. Indicated subset: CD45RA+ positively selected. The rearrangement links TRBV6-5 to TRBJ2-5, with D tentatively TRBD2 (7 bases). This TCR was recovered from a woman in her twenties or thirties in good health. The CDR3: CASRRGGQETQYF. The CDR3 coding sequence is TGTGCCAGCCGTAGGGGGGGGCAAGAGACCCAGTACTTC.